Listed below are T cell receptor beta chains from one sample, sequenced in a study of blood T cell repertoires in COVID-19. Using immunoSEQ multiplex PCR, the repertoire was profiled, and TCRdb retains in-frame clones only, with some absent. The sample shows some 270,000 clones, about 82% of them seen only once. The sample was PBMCs or T cells enriched from blood (not recorded which). These receptors all come from a woman aged 50 to 65 with acute COVID-19. Each CDR3 is given with its conserved first and last residue. The D gene is left open where the match is weak. Not every row has a clone size; where given, it reads once, few, many or a size class.

>TRBJ2-7|TRBD2|TRBV12-5|once
TGTGCTAGTGCCCGAGGACTAGTCTACGAGCAGTACTTC
CASARGLVYEQYF
>TRBJ1-3|-|TRBV11-2|-
TGTGCCAGCAGCCAACCTCGGGGTCCAGGAGTCACCATATATTTT
CASSQPRGPGVTIYF
>TRBJ2-1|-|TRBV2|once
TGTGCCAGCAATACAGGACTAACCCGCAGTGAGCAGTTCTTC
CASNTGLTRSEQFF
>TRBJ1-1|-|TRBV21-1|-
TGTGCCAGCAGCCCCCGGGACACCCTAAACACTGAAGCTTTCTTT
CASSPRDTLNTEAFF
>TRBJ2-7|TRBD1|TRBV11-2|few
TGTGCCAGCAGCGTCTTACCGGGACAGGGGGTCTACGAGCAGTACTTC
CASSVLPGQGVYEQYF
>TRBJ1-2|-|TRBV5-1|-
TGCGCCAGCAGCTTCGACAGTAACTATGGCTACACCTTC
CASSFDSNYGYTF
>TRBJ2-3|TRBD2|TRBV6-5|-
TGTGCCAGCAGTTACGGAGCGGGGGGCCCAACAGATACGCAGTATTTT
CASSYGAGGPTDTQYF
>TRBJ2-1|TRBD2|TRBV5-1|-
TGCGCCAGCAGCTTAAGCGGGGGGGCCCCCTACAATGAGCAGTTCTTC
CASSLSGGAPYNEQFF
>TRBJ1-4|-|TRBV4-2|-
TGTGCCAGCAGCCAAGATGGCACTAATGAAAAACTGTTTTTT
CASSQDGTNEKLFF
>TRBJ1-2|-|TRBV27|-
TGTGCCAGCAGGCTCAGGGTGGGCTATGGCTACACCTTC
CASRLRVGYGYTF
>TRBJ2-1|TRBD1|TRBV29-1|-
TGCAGCGCCAAGGGACAGGGGGCGATCTACAATGAGCAGTTCTTC
CSAKGQGAIYNEQFF
>TRBJ1-2|-|TRBV12-3/TRBV12-4|-
TGTGCCAGCAGTCTAACCGGGTGGTATGGCTACACCTTC
CASSLTGWYGYTF
>TRBJ1-1|-|TRBV5-1|-
TGCGCCAGCAGCTTGGGACATCTGAACACTGAAGCTTTCTTT
CASSLGHLNTEAFF
>TRBJ1-5|-|TRBV6-5|few
TGTGCCAGCAGTTACGGGGGGAAACAGCCCCAGCATTTT
CASSYGGKQPQHF
>TRBJ1-2|TRBD1|TRBV9|-
TGTGCCAGCAGCAAAGGACAGGGGAGTGGAAACTATGGCTACACCTTC
CASSKGQGSGNYGYTF
>TRBJ2-3|TRBD2|TRBV5-1|once
TGCGCCAGCAGGGTGCTAGCGGGCTCGTTGGATACGCAGTATTTT
CASRVLAGSLDTQYF
>TRBJ1-2|-|TRBV29-1|-
TGCAGCGTTGATACAGGGTCCCCTGGAGGCTACACCTTC
CSVDTGSPGGYTF
>TRBJ2-1|-|TRBV4-1|-
TGCGCCAGCAGCCAAGCCAGGGGAGAGGTACTCAATGAGCAGTTCTTC
CASSQARGEVLNEQFF
>TRBJ1-6|TRBD1|TRBV19|-
TGTGCCAGTAGTACGAACGGACAGGGGGATTCACCCCTCCACTTT
CASSTNGQGDSPLHF
>TRBJ1-4|TRBD1|TRBV9|-
TGTGCCAGCAGCGTTGGACAGGGATTTGTTAATGAAAAACTGTTTTTT
CASSVGQGFVNEKLFF
>TRBJ1-1|TRBD1|TRBV7-3|-
TGTGCCAGCAGCTCGACAGGGGTATTCGCTGAAGCTTTCTTT
CASSSTGVFAEAFF
>TRBJ1-1|-|TRBV4-1|-
TGCGCCAGCAGCCCGGGGGACACTGAAGCTTTCTTT
CASSPGDTEAFF
>TRBJ1-2|-|TRBV30|few
TGTGCGGGTCGGGGGGGACACAACTATGGCTACACCTTC
CAGRGGHNYGYTF
>TRBJ1-5|-|TRBV12-3/TRBV12-4|-
TGTGCCAGCAACCCACAGGGTCAGCCCCAGCATTTT
CASNPQGQPQHF
>TRBJ2-3|-|TRBV5-1|-
TGCGCCAGCAGCTTGGCGCCAGACTTCCCCCCCACAGATACGCAGTATTTT
CASSLAPDFPPTDTQYF
>TRBJ2-5|TRBD2|TRBV6-2/TRBV6-3|-
TGTGCCAGCAGTCCCCCCCGGGGGGGCGGGGAGACCCAGTACTTC
CASSPPRGGGETQYF
>TRBJ2-3|TRBD2|TRBV27|-
TGTGCCAGCAGTCGGTCACCCGGGGGGGATACGCAGTATTTT
CASSRSPGGDTQYF
>TRBJ2-1|TRBD2|TRBV5-6|-
TGTGCCAGCAGCGGGGACTACTCCTACAATGAGCAGTTCTTC
CASSGDYSYNEQFF
>TRBJ1-5|TRBD1|TRBV5-5|-
TGTGCCAGCAGCTTGGCACACAGGGGGCAGGGCGGCAATCAGCCCCAGCATTTT
CASSLAHRGQGGNQPQHF
>TRBJ2-3|-|TRBV5-1|-
TGCGCCAGCAGCTTGGGACAGTTTAACACAGATACGCAGTATTTT
CASSLGQFNTDTQYF
>TRBJ1-2|-|TRBV7-2|-
TGTGCCAGCAGGTCTGAGGCCGGGTTGGACTATGGCTACACCTTC
CASRSEAGLDYGYTF
>TRBJ1-1|TRBD1|TRBV7-9|few
TGTGCCAGCAGCTTTGATGCGGATACAGGGGGCGAAGCTTTCTTT
CASSFDADTGGEAFF